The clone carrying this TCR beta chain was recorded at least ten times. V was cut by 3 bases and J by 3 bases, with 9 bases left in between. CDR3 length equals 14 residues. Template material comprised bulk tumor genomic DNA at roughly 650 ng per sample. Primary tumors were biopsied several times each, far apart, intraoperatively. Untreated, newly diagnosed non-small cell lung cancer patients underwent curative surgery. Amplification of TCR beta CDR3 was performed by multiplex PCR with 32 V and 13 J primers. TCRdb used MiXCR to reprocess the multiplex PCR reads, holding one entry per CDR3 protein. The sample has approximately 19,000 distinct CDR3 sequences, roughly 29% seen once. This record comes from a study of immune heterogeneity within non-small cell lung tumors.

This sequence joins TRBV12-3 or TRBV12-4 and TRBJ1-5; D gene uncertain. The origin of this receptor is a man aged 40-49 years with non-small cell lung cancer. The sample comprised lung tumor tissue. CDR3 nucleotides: TGTGCCAGCAGTTTTTCGGCAGCCAATCAGCCCCAGCATTTT. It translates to CASSFSAANQPQHF.